This TCR beta chain was sequenced in a study of a mutant IDH1 vaccine in newly diagnosed glioma. Study-wide background: Previous care, which was radiotherapy, temozolomide, or both, most often involved both. Study-wide findings and caveats: Pseudoprogression looked unconnected to shifts in top peripheral T cell clonotypes. It was 80% to 95% of patients that developed vaccine-induced immune responses.

This clone has a single count. Antigen unknown. Profiled with immunoSEQ multiplex PCR; TCRdb holds only in-frame clones, not every one. The sample records 45,000 to 60,000 clones, approximately 90% being singletons. Time point described: week 35, safety follow-up. Doses of 300 ug of mutant IDH1 20-mer peptide were given with topical imiquimod. Donor diagnoses consisted of new WHO grade 3 or 4 IDH1-mutant, ATRX-lost astrocytomas. The source was PBMCs, collected from a glioma patient whose treatment included an IDH1 peptide vaccine. This sequence was found in a middle-aged woman with glioma.

CDR3 sequence reads: CASSLGGRNYEQYF. The CDR3 DNA sequence: TGCGCCAGCAGCTTGGGTGGGCGGAACTACGAGCAGTACTTC. The chain combines TRBV5-1 with TRBJ2-7; D is unresolved. The CDR3 totals 14 residues. Trimming stripped 0 bases from V and 3 bases from J, with 10 bases between. CDR1 is SGHRS, CDR2 YFSETQ, per germline.